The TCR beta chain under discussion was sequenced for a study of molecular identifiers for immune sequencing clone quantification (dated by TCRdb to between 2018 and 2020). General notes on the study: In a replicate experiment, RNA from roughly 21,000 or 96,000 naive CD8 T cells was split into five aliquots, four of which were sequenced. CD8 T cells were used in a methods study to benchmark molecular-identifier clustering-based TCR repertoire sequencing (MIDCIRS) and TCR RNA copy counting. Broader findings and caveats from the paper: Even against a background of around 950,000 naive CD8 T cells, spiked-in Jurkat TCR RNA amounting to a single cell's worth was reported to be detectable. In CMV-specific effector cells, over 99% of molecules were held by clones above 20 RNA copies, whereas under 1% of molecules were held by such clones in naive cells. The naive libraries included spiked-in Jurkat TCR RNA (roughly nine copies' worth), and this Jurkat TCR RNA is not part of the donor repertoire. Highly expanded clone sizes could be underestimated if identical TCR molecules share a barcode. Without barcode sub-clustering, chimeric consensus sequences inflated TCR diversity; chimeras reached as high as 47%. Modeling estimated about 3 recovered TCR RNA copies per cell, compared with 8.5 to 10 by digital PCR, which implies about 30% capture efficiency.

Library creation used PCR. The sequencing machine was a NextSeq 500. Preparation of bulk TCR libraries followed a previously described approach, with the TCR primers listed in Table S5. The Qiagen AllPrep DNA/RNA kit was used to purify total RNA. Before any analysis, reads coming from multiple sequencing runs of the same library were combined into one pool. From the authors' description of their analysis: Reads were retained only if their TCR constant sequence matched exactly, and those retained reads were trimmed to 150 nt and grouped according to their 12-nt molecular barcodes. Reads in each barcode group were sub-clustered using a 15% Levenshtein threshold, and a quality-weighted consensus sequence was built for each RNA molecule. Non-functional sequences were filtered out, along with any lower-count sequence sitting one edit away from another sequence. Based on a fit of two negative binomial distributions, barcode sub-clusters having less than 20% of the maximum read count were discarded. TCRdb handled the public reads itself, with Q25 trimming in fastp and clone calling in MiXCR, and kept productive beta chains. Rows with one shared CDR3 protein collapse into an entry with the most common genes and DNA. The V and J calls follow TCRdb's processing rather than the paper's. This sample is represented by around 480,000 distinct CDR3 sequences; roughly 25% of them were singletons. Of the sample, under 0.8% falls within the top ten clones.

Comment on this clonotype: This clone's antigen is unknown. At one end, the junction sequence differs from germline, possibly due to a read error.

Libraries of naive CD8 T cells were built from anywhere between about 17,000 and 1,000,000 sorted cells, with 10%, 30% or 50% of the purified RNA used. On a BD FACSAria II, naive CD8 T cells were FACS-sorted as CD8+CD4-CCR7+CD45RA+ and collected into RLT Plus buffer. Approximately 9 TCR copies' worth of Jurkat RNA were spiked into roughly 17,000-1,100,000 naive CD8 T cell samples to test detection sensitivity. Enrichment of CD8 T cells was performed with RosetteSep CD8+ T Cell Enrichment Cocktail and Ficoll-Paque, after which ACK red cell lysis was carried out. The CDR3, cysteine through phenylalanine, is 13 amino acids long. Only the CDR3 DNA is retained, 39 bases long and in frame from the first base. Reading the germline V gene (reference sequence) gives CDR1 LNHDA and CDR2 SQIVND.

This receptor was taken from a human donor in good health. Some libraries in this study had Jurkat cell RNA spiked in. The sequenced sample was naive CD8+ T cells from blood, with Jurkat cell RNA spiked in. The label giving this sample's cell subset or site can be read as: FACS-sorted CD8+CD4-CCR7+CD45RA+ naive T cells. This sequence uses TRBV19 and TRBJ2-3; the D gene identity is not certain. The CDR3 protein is CVSSIVSTDTQYF. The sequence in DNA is TGTGTCAGTAGTATAGTGTCCACAGATACGCAGTATTTT.